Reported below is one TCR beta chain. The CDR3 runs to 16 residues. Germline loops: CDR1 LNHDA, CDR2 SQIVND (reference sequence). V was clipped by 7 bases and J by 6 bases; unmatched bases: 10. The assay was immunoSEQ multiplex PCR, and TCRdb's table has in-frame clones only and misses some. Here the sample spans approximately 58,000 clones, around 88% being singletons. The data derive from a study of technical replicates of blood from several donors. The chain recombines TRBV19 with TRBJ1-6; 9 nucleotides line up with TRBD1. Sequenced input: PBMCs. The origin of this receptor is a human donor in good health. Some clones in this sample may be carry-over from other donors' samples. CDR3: CASTPRPGQGNSPLHF. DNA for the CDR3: TGTGCCAGTACACCACGTCCGGGACAGGGTAATTCACCCCTCCACTTT.